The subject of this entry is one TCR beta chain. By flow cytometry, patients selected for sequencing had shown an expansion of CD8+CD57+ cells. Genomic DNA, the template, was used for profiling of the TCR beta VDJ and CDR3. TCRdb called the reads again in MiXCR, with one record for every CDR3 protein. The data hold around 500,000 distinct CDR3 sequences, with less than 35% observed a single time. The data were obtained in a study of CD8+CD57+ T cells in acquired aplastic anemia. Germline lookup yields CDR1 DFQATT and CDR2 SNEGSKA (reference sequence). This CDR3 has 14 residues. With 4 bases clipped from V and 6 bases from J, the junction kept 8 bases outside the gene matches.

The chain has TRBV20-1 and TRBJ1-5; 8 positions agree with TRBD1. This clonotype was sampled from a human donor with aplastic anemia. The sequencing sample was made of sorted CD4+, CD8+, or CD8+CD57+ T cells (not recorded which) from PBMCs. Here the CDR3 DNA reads TGCAGTGCTAAAGACCAGGGGGCTAGTCAGCCCCAGCATTTT. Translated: CSAKDQGASQPQHF.